A selection of T cell receptor beta chains follows, all from one sample in a study of blood T cell repertoires in COVID-19. Libraries were prepared by immunoSEQ multiplex PCR; TCRdb keeps only in-frame clonotypes and omits some of them. Here the sample spans more than 95,000 clones, around 90% being singletons. The sample comprised peripheral blood. Receptors originate from a human donor in a cohort sampled during active COVID-19. Each CDR3 is given with its conserved first and last residue. The D gene is left open where the match is weak.

>TRBJ2-3|TRBD1|TRBV5-5
CASTAGTGRDTQYF
>TRBJ2-1|TRBD2|TRBV11-2
CASSLVPSGVNEQFF
>TRBJ2-3|TRBD2|TRBV9
CASSPHRVAGGDTDTQYF
>TRBJ1-4|TRBD1|TRBV19
CASSIVLDRGEKLFF
>TRBJ2-5|TRBD1|TRBV19
CASSAGTDYQETQYF
>TRBJ2-7|NA|TRBV10-1
CASSEYGRVGSYEQYF
>TRBJ2-7|TRBD1|TRBV7-2
CASSLGQGGPYEQYF
>TRBJ1-2|TRBD1|TRBV6-5
CASRADRGLYGYTF
>TRBJ2-7|NA|TRBV28
CASRFAGLSYEQYF
>TRBJ1-2|NA|TRBV15
CATSRGSVEMGGYTF
>TRBJ2-3|NA|TRBV18
CASSPNGQGTYTDTQYF
>TRBJ1-2|NA|TRBV28
CASSFLGEGFNGYTF
>TRBJ1-6|NA|TRBV16
CASSRQSAGPLHF
>TRBJ2-1|NA|TRBV3-1/TRBV3-2
CASSQDPLRGGNEQFF
>TRBJ2-7|NA|TRBV7-3
CASSSGPGDQYEQYF
>TRBJ2-3|TRBD2|TRBV9
CASSVQGLAGGPDTQYF
>TRBJ1-5|TRBD1|TRBV10-3
CAISGQGKRGNQPQHF
>TRBJ1-1|NA|TRBV5-1
CASSLAGPNTEAFF
>TRBJ2-7|TRBD1|TRBV5-4
CASSSGTGAYEQYF
>TRBJ2-1|TRBD1|TRBV6-5
CASSYSNRGSYNEQFF
>TRBJ1-2|NA|TRBV19
CASTYGGAGTGWGYTF
>TRBJ1-5|NA|TRBV3-1/TRBV3-2
CASSQSRGPRAPQHF
>TRBJ1-3|NA|TRBV4-1
CASSQTTGSGNTIYF
>TRBJ2-3|NA|TRBV6-2/TRBV6-3
CASSGLAIDTQYF
>TRBJ2-3|NA|TRBV6-2/TRBV6-3
CASSYPPGRRGTDTQYF
>TRBJ2-2|TRBD1|TRBV11-2
CASSPTGGGRAGELFF
>TRBJ1-2|NA|TRBV9
CASSVEEGSYGYTF
>TRBJ2-7|TRBD1|TRBV5-1
CASSEPGQNSYEQYF
>TRBJ2-2|TRBD2|TRBV18
CASSQFSGRSTGELFF
>TRBJ2-1|NA|TRBV7-9
CASIPTEYYNEQFF
>TRBJ1-3|NA|TRBV3-1/TRBV3-2
CASSQGAGGNTIYF
>TRBJ1-1|TRBD1|TRBV18
CASSPPLTGRHTKAFF
>TRBJ1-5|TRBD1|TRBV7-2
CASSPRQGGRLSGQPQHF
>TRBJ2-1|NA|TRBV5-6
CASSAGLTGSYNEQFF
>TRBJ2-7|NA|TRBV30
CAWSVLSYEQYF
>TRBJ2-7|NA|TRBV18
CASSPLSYEQYF
>TRBJ2-2|NA|TRBV9
CASSPGLTGELFF
>TRBJ2-7|TRBD1|TRBV3-1/TRBV3-2
CASSARDRDGEQYF
>TRBJ1-5|TRBD1|TRBV19
CASSIGWDRPHQPQHF
>TRBJ2-1|TRBD2|TRBV5-6
CASSPGLAKNRYNEQFF
>TRBJ1-2|TRBD1|TRBV5-1
CASSLRIGTDFYGYTF
>TRBJ2-7|TRBD1|TRBV11-3
CASSLDSDRGREQYF
>TRBJ2-2|NA|TRBV10-1
CASSDQGTGELFF
>TRBJ1-2|TRBD1|TRBV7-2
CASSSGDRRYGYTF
>TRBJ1-3|NA|TRBV7-2
CASSLAASGNTIYF
>TRBJ2-7|TRBD2|TRBV7-6
CASSRTSGSWSYEQYF
>TRBJ1-4|NA|TRBV11-2
CASSFLQGTNEKLFF
>TRBJ1-2|NA|TRBV27
CASSLEGYGYTF